The source of this TCR beta chain is a study of human CD8 memory T cell subsets. Scientists made TCR beta libraries using UMI-labeled 5' RACE. TCRdb re-called the 5' RACE reads and gives one entry per CDR3 protein, without DNA. With 8,000 or so distinct CDR3 sequences in the sample, the ten largest clones hold 23%. TPEX denoted exhausted-like, CCR7+ PD-1+ TIGIT+ early memory CD8+ T cells. It was negative magnetic separation that enriched the total CD8+ T cells. Germline V gene data show CDR1 as MNHNY and CDR2 as SVGAGI (reference sequence). CDR3 length: 11 residues. The V gene is TRBV6-6, the J gene TRBJ2-3; TCRdb's D gene call, TRBD1, goes unchecked for lack of DNA. The receptor's source is a human donor in good health. The specimen sequenced was CD8+ T cells from PBMCs. The chain's CDR3 is CAAGYTDTQYF.